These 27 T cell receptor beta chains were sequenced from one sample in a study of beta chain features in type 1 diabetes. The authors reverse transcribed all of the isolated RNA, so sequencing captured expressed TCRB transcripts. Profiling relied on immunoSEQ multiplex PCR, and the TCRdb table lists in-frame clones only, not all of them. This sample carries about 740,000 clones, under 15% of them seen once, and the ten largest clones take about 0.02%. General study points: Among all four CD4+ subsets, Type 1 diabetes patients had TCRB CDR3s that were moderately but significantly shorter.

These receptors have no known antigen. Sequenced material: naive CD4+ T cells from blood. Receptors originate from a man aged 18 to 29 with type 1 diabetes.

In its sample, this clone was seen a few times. CDR3 amino acids: CASSLGLASPDTQYF. CDR3 nucleotide sequence: TGCGCCAGCAGCTTGGGGCTAGCGTCGCCAGATACGCAGTATTTT. The chain links TRBV5-1 to TRBJ2-3; TRBD2 might be the D (6 bases). The germline gives CDR1 SGHRS, CDR2 YFSETQ. V lost 0 bases, J lost 4 bases, and 12 bases lay in between. The length of the CDR3 is 15 residues.

CDR3 loop: CASSYGGPGNTIYF. CDR3 coding DNA: TGTGCCAGCAGTTACGGAGGGCCCGGAAACACCATATATTTT. This chain uses TRBV6-5 with TRBJ1-3; D is uncertain. The length of the CDR3 is 14 residues. Looked up from germline, CDR1 is MNHEY and CDR2 is SVGAGI. Between the trimmed V and J ends, which lost 2 bases and 4 bases, there was a span of 9 bases.

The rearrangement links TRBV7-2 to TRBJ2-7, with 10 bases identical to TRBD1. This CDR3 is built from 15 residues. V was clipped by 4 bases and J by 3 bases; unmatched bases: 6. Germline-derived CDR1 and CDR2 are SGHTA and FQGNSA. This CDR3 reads CASSSQGQGRYEQYF. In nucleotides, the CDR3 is TGTGCCAGCAGCTCACAGGGACAGGGGCGCTACGAGCAGTACTTC.

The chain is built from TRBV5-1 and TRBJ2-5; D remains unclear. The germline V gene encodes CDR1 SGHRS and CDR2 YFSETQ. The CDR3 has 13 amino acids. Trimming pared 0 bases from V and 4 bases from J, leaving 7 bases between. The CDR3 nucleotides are TGCGCCAGCAGCTTGGACGCCCCAGAGACCCAGTACTTC. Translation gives CASSLDAPETQYF.

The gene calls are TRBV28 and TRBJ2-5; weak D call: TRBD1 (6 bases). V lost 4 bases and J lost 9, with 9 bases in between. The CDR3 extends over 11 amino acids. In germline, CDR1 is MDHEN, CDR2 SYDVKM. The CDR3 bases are TGTGCCAGCAGTTGGGGGCCGGCCCAGTACTTC. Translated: CASSWGPAQYF.

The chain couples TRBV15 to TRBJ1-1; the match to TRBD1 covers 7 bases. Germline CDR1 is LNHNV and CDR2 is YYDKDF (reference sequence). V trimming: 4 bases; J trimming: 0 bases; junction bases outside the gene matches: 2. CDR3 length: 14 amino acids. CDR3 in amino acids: CATSTRGLNTEAFF. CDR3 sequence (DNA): TGTGCCACCAGCACGAGGGGGCTGAACACTGAAGCTTTCTTT. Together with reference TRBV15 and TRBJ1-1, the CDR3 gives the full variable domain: DAMVIQNPRYQVTQFGKPVTLSCSQTLNHNVMYWYQQKSSQAPKLLFHYYDKDFNNEADTPDNFQSRRPNTSFCFLDIRSPGLGDTAMYLCATSTRGLNTEAFFGQGTRLTVV.

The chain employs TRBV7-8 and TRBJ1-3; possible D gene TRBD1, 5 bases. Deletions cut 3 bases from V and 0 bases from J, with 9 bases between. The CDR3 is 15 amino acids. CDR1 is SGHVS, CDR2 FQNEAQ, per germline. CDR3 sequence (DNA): TGTGCCAGCAGCTTCGGCAGGGCCTCTGGAAACACCATATATTTT. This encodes CASSFGRASGNTIYF.

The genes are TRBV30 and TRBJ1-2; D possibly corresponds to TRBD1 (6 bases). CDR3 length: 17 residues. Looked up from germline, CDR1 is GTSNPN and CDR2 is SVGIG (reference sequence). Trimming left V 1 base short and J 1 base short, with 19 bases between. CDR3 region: CAWSATGKTRSNYGYTF. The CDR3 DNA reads TGTGCCTGGAGTGCGACAGGAAAAACTAGGAGTAACTATGGCTACACCTTC.

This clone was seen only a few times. DNA of the CDR3: TGTGCCTGGAGTAAGGACAGCACGAATCAGCCCCAGCATTTT. This codes for CAWSKDSTNQPQHF. This chain links TRBV30 with TRBJ1-5; D possibly corresponds to TRBD1 (6 bases). This CDR3 spans 14 amino acids. The germline gives CDR1 GTSNPN, CDR2 SVGIG (reference sequence). V dropped 2 bases and J dropped 4 bases, with 12 bases sitting between them.

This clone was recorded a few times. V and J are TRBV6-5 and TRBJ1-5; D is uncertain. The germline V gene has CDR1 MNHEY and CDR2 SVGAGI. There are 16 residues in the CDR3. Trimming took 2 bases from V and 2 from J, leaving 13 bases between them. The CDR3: CASSYGTNERNQPQHF. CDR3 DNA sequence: TGTGCCAGCAGTTACGGAACAAATGAACGCAATCAGCCCCAGCATTTT.

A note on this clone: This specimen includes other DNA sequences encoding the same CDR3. The CDR3 DNA is TGCGCCAGCAGTGAGTCGGGGGGCACCTACGAGCAGTACTTC. Translation gives CASSESGGTYEQYF. The chain joins TRBV10-1 to TRBJ2-7; the D gene could be TRBD1 or TRBD2 (6 bases each). V was pared by 0 bases and J by 2 bases, with 8 bases between. Germline values: CDR1 WNHNN, CDR2 SYGVQD (reference sequence). This CDR3 has 14 residues.

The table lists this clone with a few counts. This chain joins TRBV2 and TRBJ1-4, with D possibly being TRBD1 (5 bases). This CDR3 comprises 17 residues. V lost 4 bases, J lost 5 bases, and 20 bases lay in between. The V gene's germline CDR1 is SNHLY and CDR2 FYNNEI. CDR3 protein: CASSGRGGTLGNEKLFF. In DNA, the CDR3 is TGTGCCAGCAGTGGTAGGGGAGGAACCCTGGGGAATGAAAAACTGTTTTTT.

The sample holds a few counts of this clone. This CDR3 reads CASSAGSSVASPLHF. The CDR3 DNA sequence: TGTGCCAGCAGCGCGGGGTCCTCGGTCGCTTCACCCCTCCACTTT. The chain is built from TRBV7-9 and TRBJ1-6; the D is unclear. Germline V lookup: CDR1 SEHNR, CDR2 FQNEAQ (reference sequence). Between the trimmed V and J ends, which lost 5 bases and 9 bases, there was a span of 17 bases. The CDR3 extends over 15 amino acids.

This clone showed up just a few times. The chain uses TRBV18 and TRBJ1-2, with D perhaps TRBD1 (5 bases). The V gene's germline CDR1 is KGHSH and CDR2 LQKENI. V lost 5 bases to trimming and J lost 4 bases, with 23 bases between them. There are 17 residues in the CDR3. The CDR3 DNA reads TGTGCCAGCTCATCACAGGCGGGGATAGATGAGGGCTATGGCTACACCTTC. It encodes CASSSQAGIDEGYGYTF. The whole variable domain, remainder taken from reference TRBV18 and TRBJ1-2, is NAGVMQNPRHLVRRRGQEARLRCSPMKGHSHVYWYRQLPEEGLKFMVYLQKENIIDESGMPKERFSAEFPKEGPSILRIQQVVRGDSAAYFCASSSQAGIDEGYGYTFGSGTRLTVV.

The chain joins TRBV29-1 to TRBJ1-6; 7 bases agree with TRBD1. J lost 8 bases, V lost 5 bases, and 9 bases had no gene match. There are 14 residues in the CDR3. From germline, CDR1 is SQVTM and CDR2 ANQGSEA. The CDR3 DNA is TGCAGCGTTAATACAGGGGTCGCAGATTCACCCCTCCACTTT. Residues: CSVNTGVADSPLHF.

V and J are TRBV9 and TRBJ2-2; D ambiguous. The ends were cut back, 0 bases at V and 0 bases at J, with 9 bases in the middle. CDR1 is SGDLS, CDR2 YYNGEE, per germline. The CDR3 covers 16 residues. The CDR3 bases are TGTGCCAGCAGCGTAGGAGGTAGGCCGAACACCGGGGAGCTGTTTTTT. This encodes CASSVGGRPNTGELFF.

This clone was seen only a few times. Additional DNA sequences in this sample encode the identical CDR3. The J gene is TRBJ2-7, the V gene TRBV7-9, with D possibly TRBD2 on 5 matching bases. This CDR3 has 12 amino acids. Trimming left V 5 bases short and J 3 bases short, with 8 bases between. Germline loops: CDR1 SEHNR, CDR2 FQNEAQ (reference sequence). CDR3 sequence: CASSLGSYEQYF. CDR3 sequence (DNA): TGTGCCAGCAGCCTAGGGAGCTACGAGCAGTACTTC. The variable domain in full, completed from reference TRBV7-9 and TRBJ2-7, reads DTGVSQNPRHKITKRGQNVTFRCDPISEHNRLYWYRQTLGQGPEFLTYFQNEAQLEKSRLLSDRFSAERPKGSFSTLEIQRTEQGDSAMYLCASSLGSYEQYFGPGTRLTVT.

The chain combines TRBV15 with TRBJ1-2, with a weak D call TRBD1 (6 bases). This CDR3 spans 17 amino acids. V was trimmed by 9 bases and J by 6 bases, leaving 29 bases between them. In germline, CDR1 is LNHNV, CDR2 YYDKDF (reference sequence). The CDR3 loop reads CATSSSQQGSPRDGYTF. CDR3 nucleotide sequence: TGTGCCACTTCGTCGTCTCAACAGGGATCCCCCCGAGATGGCTACACCTTC.

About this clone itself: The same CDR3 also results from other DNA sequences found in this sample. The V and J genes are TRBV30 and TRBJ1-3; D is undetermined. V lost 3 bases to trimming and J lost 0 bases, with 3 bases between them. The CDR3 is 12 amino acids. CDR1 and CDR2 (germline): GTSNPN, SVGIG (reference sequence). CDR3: CAWSHSGNTIYF. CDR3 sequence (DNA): TGTGCCTGGAGCCACTCTGGAAACACCATATATTTT. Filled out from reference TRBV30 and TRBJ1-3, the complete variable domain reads SQTIHQWPATLVQPVGSPLSLECTVEGTSNPNLYWYRQAAGRGLQLLFYSVGIGQISSEVPQNLSASRPQDRQFILSSKKLLLSDSGFYLCAWSHSGNTIYFGEGSWLTVV.

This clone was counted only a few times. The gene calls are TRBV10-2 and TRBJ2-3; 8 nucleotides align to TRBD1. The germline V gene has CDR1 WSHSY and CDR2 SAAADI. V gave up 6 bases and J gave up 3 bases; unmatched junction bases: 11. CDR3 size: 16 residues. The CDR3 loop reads CASSYNYRGLTDTQYF. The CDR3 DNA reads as TGCGCCAGCAGCTACAATTACAGGGGGTTGACAGATACGCAGTATTTT.

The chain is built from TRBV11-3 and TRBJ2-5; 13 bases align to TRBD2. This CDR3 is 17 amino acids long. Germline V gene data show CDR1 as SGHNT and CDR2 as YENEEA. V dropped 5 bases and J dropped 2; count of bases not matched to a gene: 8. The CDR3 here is CASSIGLAGATQETQYF. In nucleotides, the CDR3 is TGTGCCAGCAGCATCGGACTAGCGGGGGCCACGCAAGAGACCCAGTACTTC.

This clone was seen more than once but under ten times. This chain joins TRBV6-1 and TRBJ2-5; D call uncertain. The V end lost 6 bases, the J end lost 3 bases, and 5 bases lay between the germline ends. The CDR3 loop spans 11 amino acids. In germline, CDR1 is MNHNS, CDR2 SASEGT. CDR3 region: CASSLEETQYF. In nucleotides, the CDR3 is TGTGCCAGCAGCCTGGAAGAGACCCAGTACTTC.

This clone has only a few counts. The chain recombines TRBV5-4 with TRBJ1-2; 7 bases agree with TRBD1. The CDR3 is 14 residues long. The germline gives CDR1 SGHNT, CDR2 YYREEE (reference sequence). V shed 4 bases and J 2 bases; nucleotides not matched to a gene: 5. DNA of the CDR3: TGTGCCAGCAGCACAGGGGCCCAAAACTATGGCTACACCTTC. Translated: CASSTGAQNYGYTF.

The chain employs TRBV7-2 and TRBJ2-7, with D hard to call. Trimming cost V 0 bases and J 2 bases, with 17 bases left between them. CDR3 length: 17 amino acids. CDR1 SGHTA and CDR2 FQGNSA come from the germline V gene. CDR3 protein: CASSLAYGAPDPYEQYF. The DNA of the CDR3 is TGTGCCAGCAGCTTAGCGTATGGCGCGCCAGATCCCTACGAGCAGTACTTC. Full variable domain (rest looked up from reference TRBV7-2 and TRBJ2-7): GAGVSQSPSNKVTEKGKDVELRCDPISGHTALYWYRQSLGQGLEFLIYFQGNSAPDKSGLPSDRFSAERTGGSVSTLTIQRTQQEDSAVYLCASSLAYGAPDPYEQYFGPGTRLTVT.

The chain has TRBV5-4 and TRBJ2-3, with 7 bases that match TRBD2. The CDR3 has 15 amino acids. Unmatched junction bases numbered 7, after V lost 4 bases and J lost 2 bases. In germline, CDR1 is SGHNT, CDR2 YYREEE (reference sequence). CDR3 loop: CASSPGGTLTDTQYF. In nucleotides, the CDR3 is TGTGCCAGCAGCCCCGGGGGGACCCTCACAGATACGCAGTATTTT.

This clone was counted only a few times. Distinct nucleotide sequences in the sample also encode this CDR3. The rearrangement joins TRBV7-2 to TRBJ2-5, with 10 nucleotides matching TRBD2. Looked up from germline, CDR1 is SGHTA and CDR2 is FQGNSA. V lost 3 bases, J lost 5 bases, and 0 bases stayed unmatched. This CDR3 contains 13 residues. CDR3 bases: TGTGCCAGCAGCTTGGGACTAGCGGAGACCCAGTACTTC. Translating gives CASSLGLAETQYF.

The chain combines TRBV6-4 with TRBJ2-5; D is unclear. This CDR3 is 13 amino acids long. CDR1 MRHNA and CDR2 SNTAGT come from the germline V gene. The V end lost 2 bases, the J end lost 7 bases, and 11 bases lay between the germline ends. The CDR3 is CASSDPALGTQYF. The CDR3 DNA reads TGTGCCAGCAGTGACCCGGCTCTGGGGACCCAGTACTTC.